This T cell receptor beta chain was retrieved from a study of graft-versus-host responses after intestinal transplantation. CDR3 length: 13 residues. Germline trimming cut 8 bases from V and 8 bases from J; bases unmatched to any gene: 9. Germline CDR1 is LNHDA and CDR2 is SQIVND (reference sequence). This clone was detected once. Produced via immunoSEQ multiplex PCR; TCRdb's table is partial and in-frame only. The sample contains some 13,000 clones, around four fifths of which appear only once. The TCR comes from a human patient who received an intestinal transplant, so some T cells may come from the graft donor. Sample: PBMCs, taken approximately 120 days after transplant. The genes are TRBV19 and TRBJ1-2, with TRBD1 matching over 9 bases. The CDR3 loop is CASHLTGGNGYTF. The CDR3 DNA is TGTGCCAGTCATTTGACAGGGGGGAACGGCTACACCTTC.